These 11 T cell receptor beta chains were sequenced from one sample in a study of control samples from healthy donors and cancer patients. Profiling relied on immunoSEQ multiplex PCR, and the TCRdb table lists in-frame clones only, not all of them. The sample yields about 180,000 clones, more than 90% seen once. Sequencing was performed on blood. The receptors stem from a young man in good health.

This chain connects TRBV7-7 to TRBJ2-1; D ambiguous. The CDR3 is made up of 15 amino acids. The germline V and J ends were trimmed by 1 base and 0 bases, with 7 bases remaining between them. CDR1 is SSHAT, CDR2 FNYEAQ, per germline (reference sequence). The CDR3 sequence: CASSLDPSSYNEQFF. The CDR3 DNA sequence: TGTGCCAGCAGCTTAGACCCCAGCTCCTACAATGAGCAGTTCTTC.

This chain links TRBV5-4 with TRBJ2-7; D may be TRBD2 (6 bases). Germline V CDR1 and CDR2: SGHNT, YYREEE (reference sequence). CDR3 length: 14 residues. V was cut by 3 bases and J by 4 bases, with 14 bases left in between. The CDR3 is CASSSSSAYYEQYF. Here the CDR3 DNA reads TGTGCCAGCAGCTCATCTAGCGCCTATTACGAGCAGTACTTC.

The chain carries TRBV11-3 and TRBJ1-5, with a weak D call TRBD1 (6 bases). V was clipped by 5 bases and J by 7 bases, with 27 bases between them. The germline V gene has CDR1 SGHNT and CDR2 YENEEA. This CDR3 comprises 18 residues. DNA for the CDR3: TGTGCCAGCAGCGTTCAGGGGAATGTAGACTCGTGGATCCAGCCCCAGCATTTT. Its translation: CASSVQGNVDSWIQPQHF.

This clone has only one observation. V and J are TRBV18 and TRBJ2-2; 9 nucleotides line up with TRBD1. J gave up 6 bases and V 2 bases, and 4 bases lay outside the gene matches. CDR1 is KGHSH, CDR2 LQKENI, per germline. The CDR3 totals 15 residues. The CDR3 reads CASSPKGQGSGELFF. CDR3 coding DNA: TGTGCCAGCTCACCAAAAGGACAGGGGTCCGGGGAGCTGTTTTTT.

Of note for this clone: A much bigger clone sits one base away, suggesting this may be a read error. Other DNA sequences in the sample encode the same CDR3. J is TRBJ2-7 and V is TRBV5-8; D ambiguous. Germline-derived CDR1 and CDR2 are SGHTS and YDEGEE. The CDR3 is 16 residues long. V was pared by 2 bases and J by 0 bases, with 15 bases between. Here the CDR3 DNA reads TGTGCCAGCAGCTTAAATGGACCAGGAGACTCCTACGAGCAGTACTTC. Amino acid sequence: CASSLNGPGDSYEQYF.

This clone was seen a single time. Other DNA sequences in this specimen translate into the identical CDR3. This chain connects TRBV5-1 to TRBJ1-2, with D possibly being TRBD1 (6 bases). Trimming removed 0 bases at V and 6 bases at J, with 6 bases between. The CDR3 is made up of 12 amino acids. Looked up from germline, CDR1 is SGHRS and CDR2 is YFSETQ. CDR3 DNA sequence: TGCGCCAGCAGCTTGGCAGGGGATGGCTACACCTTC. This gives the protein CASSLAGDGYTF.

The chain has TRBV28 and TRBJ1-2; TRBD1 matches at 9 bases. Germline assignment: CDR1 MDHEN and CDR2 SYDVKM. CDR3 length: 16 amino acids. Trimming removed 5 bases from V and 3 bases from J; junction bases left unmatched: 10. The CDR3 DNA follows: TGTGCCAGCAGTATACTAAAACAGGGGGCGGACTATGGCTACACCTTC. Translating it yields CASSILKQGADYGYTF.

The chain couples TRBV4-1 to TRBJ2-1; tentatively, D is TRBD1 (5 bases). The CDR3 contains 17 residues. Trimming pared 5 bases from V and 4 bases from J, leaving 21 bases between. The germline gives CDR1 MGHRA, CDR2 YSYEKL. CDR3 loop: CASSKRGGVDQYNEQFF. DNA for the CDR3: TGCGCCAGCAGCAAAAGGGGCGGCGTTGACCAATACAATGAGCAGTTCTTC.

The chain combines TRBV10-3 with TRBJ1-2; 9 bases agree with TRBD1. CDR1 and CDR2 (germline): ENHRY, SYGVKD. With V trimmed by 9 bases and J by 2 bases, 1 base remained unmatched. The CDR3 has 12 residues. CDR3 region: CAIGTGNYGYTF. The CDR3, as DNA: TGTGCCATAGGGACAGGGAACTATGGCTACACCTTC.

The chain combines TRBV23-1 with TRBJ1-1, with D perhaps matching TRBD1 (5 bases). TRBV23-1 is identified as an open reading frame with a role that is uncertain. Trimming removed 7 bases from V and 1 base from J, with 19 bases in between. The CDR3 consists of 16 residues. For the CDR3, the DNA is TGCGCCAGCACCCAAGAGGGCCAGGGCTCGAACACTGAAGCTTTCTTT. Translation: CASTQEGQGSNTEAFF.

The rearrangement links TRBV18 to TRBJ2-7, with 7 bases lining up with TRBD1. CDR1 and CDR2 (germline): KGHSH, LQKENI. J was trimmed by 2 bases and V by 5 bases; bases with no gene match: 3. CDR3 length: 13 amino acids. The CDR3 protein is CASSEGQAYEQYF. In DNA form, the CDR3 reads TGTGCCAGCTCAGAAGGACAGGCCTACGAGCAGTACTTC.